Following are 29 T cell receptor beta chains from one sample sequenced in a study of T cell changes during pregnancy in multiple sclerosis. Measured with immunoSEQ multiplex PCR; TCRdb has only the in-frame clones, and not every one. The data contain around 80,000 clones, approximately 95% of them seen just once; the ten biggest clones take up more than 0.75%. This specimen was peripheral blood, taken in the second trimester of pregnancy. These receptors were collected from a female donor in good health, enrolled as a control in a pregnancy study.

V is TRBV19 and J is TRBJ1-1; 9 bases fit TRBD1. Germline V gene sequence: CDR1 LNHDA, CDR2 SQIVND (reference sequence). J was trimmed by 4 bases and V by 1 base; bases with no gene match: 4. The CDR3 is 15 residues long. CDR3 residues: CASSIGTGDVTEAFF. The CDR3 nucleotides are TGTGCCAGTAGTATAGGGACAGGGGATGTCACTGAAGCTTTCTTT.

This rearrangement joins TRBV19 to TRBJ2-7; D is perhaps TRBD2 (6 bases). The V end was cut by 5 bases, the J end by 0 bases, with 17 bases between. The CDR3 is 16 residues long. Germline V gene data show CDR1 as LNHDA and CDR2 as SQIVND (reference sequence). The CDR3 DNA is TGTGCCAGTAGTCCCCTTCCTCGGAGGGCCTCCTACGAGCAGTACTTC. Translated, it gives CASSPLPRRASYEQYF.

CDR3 in amino acids: CASSPPGTGAYEQYF. The DNA for the CDR3 is TGTGCCAGCAGTCCGCCTGGGACTGGAGCCTACGAGCAGTACTTC. V and J are TRBV28 and TRBJ2-7; D possibly corresponds to TRBD2 (6 bases). The CDR3 sequence is 15 residues long. Trimming removed 5 bases at V and 2 bases at J, with 16 bases between. CDR1 is MDHEN and CDR2 is SYDVKM in the germline V gene.

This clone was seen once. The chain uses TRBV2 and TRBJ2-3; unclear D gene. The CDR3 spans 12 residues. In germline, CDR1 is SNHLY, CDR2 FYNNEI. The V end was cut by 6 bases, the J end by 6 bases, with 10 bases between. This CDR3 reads CASRESDDTQYF. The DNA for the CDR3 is TGTGCCAGCAGGGAGTCCGATGATACGCAGTATTTT. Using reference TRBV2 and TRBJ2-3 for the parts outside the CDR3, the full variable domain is EPEVTQTPSHQVTQMGQEVILRCVPISNHLYFYWYRQILGQKVEFLVSFYNNEISEKSEIFDDQFSVERPDGSNFTLKIRSTKLEDSAMYFCASRESDDTQYFGPGTRLTVL.

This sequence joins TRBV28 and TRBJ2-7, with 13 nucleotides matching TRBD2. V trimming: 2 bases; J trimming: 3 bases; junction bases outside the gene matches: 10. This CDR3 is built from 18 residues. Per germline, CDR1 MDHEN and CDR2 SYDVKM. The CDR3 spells CASSLTPITSGRVYEQYF. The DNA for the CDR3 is TGTGCCAGCAGTTTAACCCCCATAACTAGCGGGAGGGTCTACGAGCAGTACTTC.

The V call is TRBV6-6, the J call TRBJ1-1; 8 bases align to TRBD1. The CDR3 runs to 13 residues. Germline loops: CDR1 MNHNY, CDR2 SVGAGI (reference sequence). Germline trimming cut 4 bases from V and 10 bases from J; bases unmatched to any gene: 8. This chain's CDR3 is CASSSGGEMIAFF. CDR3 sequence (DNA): TGTGCCAGCAGTTCAGGGGGCGAGATGATAGCTTTCTTT.

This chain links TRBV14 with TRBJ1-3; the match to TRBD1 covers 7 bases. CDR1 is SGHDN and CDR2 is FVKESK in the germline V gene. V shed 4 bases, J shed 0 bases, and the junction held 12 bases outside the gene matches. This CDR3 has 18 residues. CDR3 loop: CASSPQLLTGVSGNTIYF. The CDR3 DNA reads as TGTGCCAGCAGCCCACAACTTTTAACAGGGGTCTCTGGAAACACCATATATTTT.

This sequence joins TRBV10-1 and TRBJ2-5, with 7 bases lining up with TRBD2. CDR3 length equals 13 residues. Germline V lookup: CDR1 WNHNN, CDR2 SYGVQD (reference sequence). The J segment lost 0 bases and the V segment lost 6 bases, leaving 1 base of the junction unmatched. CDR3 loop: CASRGTNQETQYF. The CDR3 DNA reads TGCGCCAGCAGGGGGACTAACCAAGAGACCCAGTACTTC.

CDR3 in amino acids: CASRPRTGSSEQYF. The CDR3 nucleotides read TGTGCCAGCAGGCCAAGGACAGGGAGCTCCGAGCAGTACTTC. The chain recombines TRBV6-5 with TRBJ2-7; 8 nucleotides match TRBD1. The ends lost 6 bases at V and 6 bases at J; junction bases unmatched: 10. This CDR3 has 14 residues. Germline CDR1 is MNHEY and CDR2 is SVGAGI.

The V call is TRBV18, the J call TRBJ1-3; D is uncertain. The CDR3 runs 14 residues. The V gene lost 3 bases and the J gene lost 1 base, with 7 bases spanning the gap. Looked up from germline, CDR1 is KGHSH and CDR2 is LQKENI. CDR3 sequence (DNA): TGTGCCAGCTCACCCTACAGATCTGGAAACACCATATATTTT. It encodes CASSPYRSGNTIYF.

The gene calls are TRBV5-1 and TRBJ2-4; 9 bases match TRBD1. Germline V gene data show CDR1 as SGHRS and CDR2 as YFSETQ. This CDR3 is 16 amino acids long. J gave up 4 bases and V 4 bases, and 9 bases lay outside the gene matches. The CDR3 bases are TGCGCCAGCAGCGGGGACAGGGTGGGGATTAAAAACATTCAGTACTTC. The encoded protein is CASSGDRVGIKNIQYF.

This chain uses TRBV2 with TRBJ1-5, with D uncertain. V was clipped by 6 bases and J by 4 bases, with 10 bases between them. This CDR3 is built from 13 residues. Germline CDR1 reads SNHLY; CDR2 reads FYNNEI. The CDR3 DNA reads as TGTGCCAGCAGCGTGACGGGGAATCAGCCCCAGCATTTT. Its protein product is CASSVTGNQPQHF.

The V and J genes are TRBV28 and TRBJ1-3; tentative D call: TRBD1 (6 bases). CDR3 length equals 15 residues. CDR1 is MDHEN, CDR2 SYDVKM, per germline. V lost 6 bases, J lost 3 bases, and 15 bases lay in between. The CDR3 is CASRRRGVGGNTIYF. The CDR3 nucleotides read TGTGCCAGCAGACGCAGGGGAGTAGGTGGAAACACCATATATTTT.

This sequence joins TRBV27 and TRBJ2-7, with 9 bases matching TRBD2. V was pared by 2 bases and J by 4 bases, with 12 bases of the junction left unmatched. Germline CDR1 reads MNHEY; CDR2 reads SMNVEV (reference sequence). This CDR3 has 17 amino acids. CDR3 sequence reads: CASSLEGGRAPGYEQYF. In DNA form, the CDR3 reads TGTGCCAGCAGTTTAGAAGGCGGGAGGGCCCCCGGGTACGAGCAGTACTTC.

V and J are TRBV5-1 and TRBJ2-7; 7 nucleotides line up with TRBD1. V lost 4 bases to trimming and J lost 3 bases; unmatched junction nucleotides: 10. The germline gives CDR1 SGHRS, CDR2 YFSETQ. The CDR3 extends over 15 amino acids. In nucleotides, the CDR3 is TGCGCCAGCAGCCCGATACCGGGACAGAACTACGAGCAGTACTTC. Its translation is CASSPIPGQNYEQYF.

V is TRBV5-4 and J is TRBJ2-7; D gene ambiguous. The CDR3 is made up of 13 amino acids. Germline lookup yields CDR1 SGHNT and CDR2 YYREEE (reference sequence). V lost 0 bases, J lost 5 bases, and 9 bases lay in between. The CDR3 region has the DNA TGTGCCAGCAGCTTGGGTCGACTGGACGAGCAGTACTTC. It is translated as CASSLGRLDEQYF.

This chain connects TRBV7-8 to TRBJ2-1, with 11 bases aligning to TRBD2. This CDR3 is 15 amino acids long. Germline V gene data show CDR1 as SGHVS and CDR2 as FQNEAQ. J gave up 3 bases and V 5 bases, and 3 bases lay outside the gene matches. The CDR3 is CASSQGLADYNEQFF. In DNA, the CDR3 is TGTGCCAGCAGCCAGGGACTAGCGGACTACAATGAGCAGTTCTTC.

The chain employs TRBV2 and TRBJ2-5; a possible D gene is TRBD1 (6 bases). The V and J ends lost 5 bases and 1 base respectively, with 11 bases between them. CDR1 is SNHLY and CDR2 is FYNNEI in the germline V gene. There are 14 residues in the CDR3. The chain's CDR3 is CASSSQGFQETQYF. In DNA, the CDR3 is TGTGCCAGCAGTTCACAGGGCTTCCAAGAGACCCAGTACTTC.

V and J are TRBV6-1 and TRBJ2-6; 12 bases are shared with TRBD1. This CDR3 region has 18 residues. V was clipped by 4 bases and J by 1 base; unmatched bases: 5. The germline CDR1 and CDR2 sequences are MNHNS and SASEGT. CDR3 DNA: TGTGCCAGCAGTGGGCGGGACAGGGGGCGGTCTGGGGCCAACGTCCTGACTTTC. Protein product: CASSGRDRGRSGANVLTF.

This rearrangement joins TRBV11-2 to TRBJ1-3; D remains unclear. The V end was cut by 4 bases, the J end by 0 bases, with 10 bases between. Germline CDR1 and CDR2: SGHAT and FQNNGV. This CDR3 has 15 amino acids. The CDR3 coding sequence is TGTGCCAGCAGCTCCGAACTAATCTCTGGAAACACCATATATTTT. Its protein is CASSSELISGNTIYF.

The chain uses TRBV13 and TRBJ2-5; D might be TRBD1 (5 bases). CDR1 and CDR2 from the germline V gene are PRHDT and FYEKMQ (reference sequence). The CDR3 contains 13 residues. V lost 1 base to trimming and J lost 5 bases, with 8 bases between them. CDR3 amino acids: CASSLERGETQYF. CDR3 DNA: TGTGCCAGCAGCTTAGAAAGGGGTGAGACCCAGTACTTC. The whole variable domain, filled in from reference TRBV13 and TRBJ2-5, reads AAGVIQSPRHLIKEKRETATLKCYPIPRHDTVYWYQQGPGQDPQFLISFYEKMQSDKGSIPDRFSAQQFSDYHSELNMSSLELGDSALYFCASSLERGETQYFGPGTRLLVL.

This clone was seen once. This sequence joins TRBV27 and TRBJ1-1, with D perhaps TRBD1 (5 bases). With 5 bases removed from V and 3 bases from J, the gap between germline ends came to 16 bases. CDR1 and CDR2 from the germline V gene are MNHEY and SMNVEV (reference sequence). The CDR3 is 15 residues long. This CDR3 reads CASSEAFREDTEAFF. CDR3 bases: TGTGCCAGCAGTGAGGCGTTCAGGGAGGACACTGAAGCTTTCTTT.

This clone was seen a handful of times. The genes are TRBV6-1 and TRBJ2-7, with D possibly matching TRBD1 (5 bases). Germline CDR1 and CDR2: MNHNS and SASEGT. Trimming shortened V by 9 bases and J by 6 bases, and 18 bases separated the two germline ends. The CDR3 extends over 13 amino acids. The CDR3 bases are TGTGCCAGTACCATGTCGATACAGGCCGAGCAGTACTTC. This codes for CASTMSIQAEQYF.

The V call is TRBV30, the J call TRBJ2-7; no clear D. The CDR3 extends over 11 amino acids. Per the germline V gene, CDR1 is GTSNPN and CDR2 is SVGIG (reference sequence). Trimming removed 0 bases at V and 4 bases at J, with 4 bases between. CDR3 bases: TGTGCCTGGAGTGTGGCTTACGAGCAGTACTTC. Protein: CAWSVAYEQYF.

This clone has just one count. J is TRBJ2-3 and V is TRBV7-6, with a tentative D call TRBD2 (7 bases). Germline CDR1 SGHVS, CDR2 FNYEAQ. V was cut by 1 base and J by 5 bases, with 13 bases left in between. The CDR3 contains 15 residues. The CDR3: CASSLVGGREDTQYF. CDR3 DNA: TGTGCCAGCAGCTTAGTGGGGGGGCGGGAAGATACGCAGTATTTT.

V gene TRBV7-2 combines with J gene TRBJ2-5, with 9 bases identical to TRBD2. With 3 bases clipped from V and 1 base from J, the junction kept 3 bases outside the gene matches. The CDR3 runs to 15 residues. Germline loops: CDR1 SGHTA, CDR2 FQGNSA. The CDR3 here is CASSLAGGVQETQYF. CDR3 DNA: TGTGCCAGCAGCTTGGCGGGAGGGGTCCAAGAGACCCAGTACTTC. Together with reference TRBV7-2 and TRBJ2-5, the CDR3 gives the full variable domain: GAGVSQSPSNKVTEKGKDVELRCDPISGHTALYWYRQSLGQGLEFLIYFQGNSAPDKSGLPSDRFSAERTGGSVSTLTIQRTQQEDSAVYLCASSLAGGVQETQYFGPGTRLLVL.

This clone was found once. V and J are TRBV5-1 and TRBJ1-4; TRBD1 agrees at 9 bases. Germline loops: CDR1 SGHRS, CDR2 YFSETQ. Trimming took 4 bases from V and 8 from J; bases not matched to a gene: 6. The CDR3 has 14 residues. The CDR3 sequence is CASSKQGAGEKLFF. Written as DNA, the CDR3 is TGCGCCAGCAGCAAACAGGGGGCAGGGGAAAAACTGTTTTTT.

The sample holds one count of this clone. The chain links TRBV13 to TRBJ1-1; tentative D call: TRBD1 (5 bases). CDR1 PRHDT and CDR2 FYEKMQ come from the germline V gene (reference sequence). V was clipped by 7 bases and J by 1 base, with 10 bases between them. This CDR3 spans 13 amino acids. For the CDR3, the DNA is TGTGCCAGCAAAGACAGTTCGAACACTGAAGCTTTCTTT. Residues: CASKDSSNTEAFF. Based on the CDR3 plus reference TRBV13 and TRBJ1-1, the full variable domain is AAGVIQSPRHLIKEKRETATLKCYPIPRHDTVYWYQQGPGQDPQFLISFYEKMQSDKGSIPDRFSAQQFSDYHSELNMSSLELGDSALYFCASKDSSNTEAFFGQGTRLTVV.

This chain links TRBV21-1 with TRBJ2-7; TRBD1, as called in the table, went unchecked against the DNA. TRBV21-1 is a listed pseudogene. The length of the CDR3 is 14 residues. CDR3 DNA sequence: TGTGCCAGCAGCAAAGAAAGACAGAGGTACGAGCAGTACTTC. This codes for CASSKERQRYEQYF.